These 30 T cell receptor beta chains share one sample of origin, sequenced in a study of neurological immune-mediated disorders. TCRdb reprocessed the 5' RACE reads via MiXCR and lists one record per CDR3 protein. The repertoire includes roughly 28,000 distinct CDR3 sequences, 3% to 3.5% of them detected once, and 7% to 8% sits in the top ten. The sequencing input was PBMCs. The receptors come from a woman under 40 with multiple sclerosis.

In this sample, this clonotype turned up many times. The chain combines TRBV5-1 with TRBJ2-7, with D tentatively TRBD2 (6 bases). This CDR3 contains 18 residues. The germline V and J ends were trimmed by 7 bases and 0 bases, with 26 bases remaining between them. Germline CDR1 and CDR2: SGHRS and YFSETQ. The DNA for the CDR3 is TGCGCCAGCGCCGGGGGTCTCACATCGACCGGGGGCTCCTACGAGCAGTACTTC. This gives the protein CASAGGLTSTGGSYEQYF.

By sample share, this clonotype is medium-sized. This sequence joins TRBV29-1 and TRBJ2-1, with a tentative D call TRBD2 (6 bases). The germline CDR1 and CDR2 sequences are SQVTM and ANQGSEA. This CDR3 is 12 amino acids long. Trimming cost V 6 bases and J 4 bases, with 10 bases left between them. CDR3 amino acids: CSVQRVYNEQFF. In DNA, the CDR3 is TGCAGCGTACAGCGGGTTTACAATGAGCAGTTCTTC.

As concerns this clonotype: Being one base from a much bigger clone, this may be a read error. Without the conserved terminal phenylalanine or tryptophan, this CDR3 likely stems from a read error. The chain employs TRBV11-2 and TRBJ1-2, with D hard to call. Deletions cut 1 base from V and 7 bases from J, with 7 bases between. In germline, CDR1 is SGHAT, CDR2 FQNNGV. The length of the CDR3 is 12 residues. For the CDR3, the DNA is TGTGCCAGCAGCTTAGTCGTGGGTGGCTACACCTAC. Encoded protein: CASSLVVGGYTY.

As to this clonotype: The CDR3 end shows no conserved phenylalanine or tryptophan, and so a read error is likely. This rearrangement joins TRBV7-2 to TRBJ1-5; D gene ambiguous. The CDR3 extends over 15 amino acids. The V end was cut by 4 bases, the J end by 4 bases, with 14 bases between. Germline V gene data show CDR1 as SGHTA and CDR2 as FQGNSA. Here the CDR3 reads CASSSLGETNQPQHL. In DNA, the CDR3 is TGTGCCAGCAGCTCCCTGGGAGAGACTAATCAGCCCCAGCATTTG.

This clonotype was counted at least ten times. V usage is TRBV29-1 and J usage is TRBJ2-7, with TRBD1 matching 9 bases. After removal of 5 bases from V and 5 bases from J, the junction contained 7 bases not matched to a gene. Germline lookup yields CDR1 SQVTM and CDR2 ANQGSEA. The CDR3 sequence is 13 residues long. The DNA for the CDR3 is TGCAGCGTTACAGGGGGCGCTGGGGACGAGCAGTACTTC. Its protein product is CSVTGGAGDEQYF.

This clonotype occurred many times. V usage is TRBV24-1 and J usage is TRBJ1-2, with D possibly TRBD1 on 6 matching bases. CDR3 size: 16 residues. The germline V and J ends were trimmed by 3 bases and 2 bases, with 15 bases remaining between them. CDR1 and CDR2 from the germline V gene are KGHDR and SFDVKD. CDR3 sequence reads: CATSDLVDSKNYGYTF. In DNA form, the CDR3 reads TGTGCCACCAGTGATCTTGTGGACAGCAAAAACTATGGCTACACCTTC.

In its sample, this clonotype was seen many times. The chain employs TRBV10-2 and TRBJ1-5; 7 bases line up with TRBD1. Trimming cost V 10 bases and J 2 bases; bases outside gene matches: 11. The V gene's germline CDR1 is WSHSY and CDR2 SAAADI. The CDR3 is 15 residues long. In nucleotides, the CDR3 is TGCGCCACCGGCCCTACAGGGGAGGGCAATCAGCCCCAGCATTTT. Its protein product is CATGPTGEGNQPQHF.

This clonotype was observed many times. The rearrangement uses TRBV12-3 or TRBV12-4 and TRBJ2-1; TRBD1 is a possible D gene (6 bases). The CDR3 totals 14 residues. The germline V and J ends were trimmed by 6 bases and 9 bases, with 18 bases remaining between them. CDR3 sequence (DNA): TGTGCCAGCAGCTTAACAGGGTTTGGGATTGAGCAGTTCTTC. Translated, it gives CASSLTGFGIEQFF.

Many counts were recorded for this clonotype. The chain is built from TRBV12-3 or TRBV12-4 and TRBJ1-6, with 7 positions matching TRBD1. V was clipped by 6 bases and J by 9 bases; unmatched bases: 2. The CDR3 is 12 residues long. In DNA form, the CDR3 reads TGTGCCAGCAGACAGGGGAGTTCACCCCTCCACTTT. Protein sequence: CASRQGSSPLHF.

This clonotype was picked up many times. The chain links TRBV15 to TRBJ2-7, with 8 bases fitting TRBD1. The V segment lost 1 base and the J segment 2 bases; nucleotides outside the gene matches: 7. This CDR3 contains 16 residues. Germline CDR1 LNHNV, CDR2 YYDKDF (reference sequence). The CDR3 sequence: CATSRVRQGITYEQYF. The DNA for the CDR3 is TGTGCCACCAGCAGAGTCAGACAGGGGATCACCTACGAGCAGTACTTC. The full variable domain, with the rest looked up from reference TRBV15 and TRBJ2-7, is DAMVIQNPRYQVTQFGKPVTLSCSQTLNHNVMYWYQQKSSQAPKLLFHYYDKDFNNEADTPDNFQSRRPNTSFCFLDIRSPGLGDTAMYLCATSRVRQGITYEQYFGPGTRLTVT.

The sample holds many counts of this clonotype. The chain joins TRBV20-1 to TRBJ2-1, with D perhaps TRBD2 (6 bases). CDR1 DFQATT and CDR2 SNEGSKA come from the germline V gene (reference sequence). V was clipped by 2 bases and J by 7 bases, with 12 bases between them. The CDR3 spans 13 residues. CDR3 protein: CSARYGTGNEQFF. The DNA of the CDR3 is TGCAGTGCTAGATATGGGACTGGGAATGAGCAGTTCTTC.

Of note for this clonotype: This CDR3 fails to terminate in the conserved phenylalanine or tryptophan, so it likely reflects a read error. Because the CDR3's place on the DNA is in doubt, the DNA is left out and the CDR3 is given as listed by TCRdb. The J gene is TRBJ2-5, the V gene TRBV5-1; the D call TRBD1 from the table was never checked on the DNA. The germline CDR1 and CDR2 sequences are SGHRS and YFSETQ. The CDR3 totals 15 residues, both ends included. The CDR3 is CASRVTGAPGETQYN.

This clonotype was observed many times. The J gene is TRBJ2-5, the V gene TRBV5-1, with 9 nucleotides matching TRBD1. This CDR3 spans 15 amino acids. Germline V gene sequence: CDR1 SGHRS, CDR2 YFSETQ. Trimming at V came to 4 bases and at J to 5 bases, leaving 9 bases not matched to a gene. The DNA of the CDR3 is TGCGCCAGCAGCACCCAAACAGGGGGCGGGGAGACCCAGTACTTC. It specifies CASSTQTGGGETQYF. Supplemented by reference TRBV5-1 and TRBJ2-5, the full variable domain reads KAGVTQTPRYLIKTRGQQVTLSCSPISGHRSVSWYQQTPGQGLQFLFEYFSETQRNKGNFPGRFSGRQFSNSRSEMNVSTLELGDSALYLCASSTQTGGGETQYFGPGTRLLVL.

There are many counts of this clonotype. The gene calls are TRBV6-2 or TRBV6-3 and TRBJ2-1; D possibly corresponds to TRBD2 (5 bases). Germline lookup yields CDR1 MNHEY and CDR2 SVGEGT. This CDR3 comprises 13 residues. Trimming pared 2 bases from V and 9 bases from J, leaving 11 bases between. The CDR3 DNA reads as TGTGCCAGCAGTTACAGAGGGCCTGGTGAGCAGTTCTTC. Protein: CASSYRGPGEQFF.

On this clonotype: The CDR3 ends on some other residue instead of the conserved phenylalanine or tryptophan, so this is likely a read error. This sequence joins TRBV20-1 and TRBJ2-3; D unclear. The V end was cut by 1 base, the J end by 0 bases, with 14 bases between. The CDR3 is 16 residues long. In germline, CDR1 is DFQATT, CDR2 SNEGSKA (reference sequence). The CDR3 DNA is TGCAGTGCTAGAGGACCGGCAGGCCTTAGCACAGATACGCAGTATAAT. It translates to CSARGPAGLSTDTQYN.

This clonotype showed up many times. The V and J genes are TRBV20-1 and TRBJ2-1; weak D call: TRBD1 (6 bases). The CDR3 has 14 amino acids. Germline CDR1 DFQATT, CDR2 SNEGSKA (reference sequence). Trimming removed 5 bases at V and 0 bases at J, with 11 bases between. The chain's CDR3 is CSAAGARSYNEQFF. The DNA of the CDR3 is TGCAGTGCTGCAGGGGCCCGCTCCTACAATGAGCAGTTCTTC.

This clonotype has ten or more counts. The chain combines TRBV4-1 with TRBJ1-1, with TRBD1 matching over 8 bases. Trimming took 1 base from V and 10 from J; bases not matched to a gene: 17. Germline V CDR1 and CDR2: MGHRA, YSYEKL. The CDR3 spans 17 residues. CDR3 sequence reads: CASSQARGAGGLKGAFF. Here the CDR3 DNA reads TGCGCCAGCAGCCAAGCACGGGGTGCAGGGGGCTTGAAGGGAGCTTTCTTT.

This clonotype was seen ten or more times. This rearrangement joins TRBV7-2 to TRBJ2-6; no reliable D call. The V gene lost 0 bases and the J gene lost 3 bases, with 0 bases spanning the gap. The germline V gene has CDR1 SGHTA and CDR2 FQGNSA. CDR3 length: 13 residues. This chain's CDR3 is CASSLAGANVLTF. Written as DNA, the CDR3 is TGTGCCAGCAGCTTAGCTGGGGCCAACGTCCTGACTTTC.

As concerns this clonotype: A much larger clone sits a single nucleotide away, making a read error possible. The chain joins TRBV3-1 to TRBJ2-7, with TRBD1 matching over 8 bases. The CDR3 is made up of 15 amino acids. CDR1 LGHDT and CDR2 YNNKEL come from the germline V gene (reference sequence). This chain's CDR3 is CVSSHSPGGLYEQYF. CDR3 bases: TGTGTCAGCAGCCATAGTCCAGGGGGCCTGTACGAGCAGTACTTC.

This clonotype was recorded at least ten times. Compared with germline, one end of the junction differs, possibly owing to a read error. V gene TRBV15 combines with J gene TRBJ1-5; D remains ambiguous. Germline V gene data show CDR1 as LNHNV and CDR2 as YYDKDF (reference sequence). The CDR3 has 13 amino acids. CDR3 DNA sequence: TGTGCCACCAGCAGAGATCAAAACTTAGCCCAGAATTTT. Protein: CATSRDQNLAQNF.

Within the sample, this clonotype is medium-sized. CDR3: CSAREGGGNQPQHF. CDR3 nucleotides: TGCAGTGCTAGAGAAGGGGGTGGGAATCAGCCCCAGCATTTT. The chain has TRBV20-1 and TRBJ1-5; D may be TRBD1 (6 bases). Trimming pared 0 bases from V and 4 bases from J, leaving 10 bases between. This CDR3 comprises 14 residues. Germline V gives CDR1 DFQATT, CDR2 SNEGSKA (reference sequence).

This clonotype has a count of ten or more. The chain links TRBV9 to TRBJ2-1; 9 bases align to TRBD2. There are 13 residues in the CDR3. The V segment lost 0 bases and the J segment 14 bases; nucleotides outside the gene matches: 6. Germline CDR1 and CDR2: SGDLS and YYNGEE. The CDR3 region is CASSVVAGGPKFF. Here the CDR3 DNA reads TGTGCCAGCAGCGTAGTGGCGGGGGGGCCTAAGTTCTTC.

This clonotype came up many times. The V and J genes are TRBV20-1 and TRBJ2-1, with D possibly matching TRBD2 (7 bases). The CDR3 length is 17 residues. Germline lookup yields CDR1 DFQATT and CDR2 SNEGSKA (reference sequence). Between the trimmed V and J ends, which lost 0 bases and 3 bases, there was a span of 18 bases. The CDR3 here is CSARDPGGGALYNEQFF. CDR3 in DNA: TGCAGTGCTAGAGATCCGGGGGGCGGGGCCCTCTACAATGAGCAGTTCTTC.

This clonotype was seen ten or more times. The chain carries TRBV6-5 and TRBJ2-2; 7 positions match TRBD1. Unmatched junction bases numbered 7, after V lost 7 bases and J lost 8 bases. CDR1 and CDR2 from the germline V gene are MNHEY and SVGAGI. CDR3 length: 13 residues. DNA for the CDR3: TGTGCCAGCACGGACAGGCGGAGGGGGGAGCTGTTTTTT. Its protein is CASTDRRRGELFF.

As regards this clonotype: A much larger clone is a single base away; this may be a read error. The chain links TRBV20-1 to TRBJ1-1; D gene ambiguous. Germline assignment: CDR1 DFQATT and CDR2 SNEGSKA (reference sequence). Trimming removed 0 bases from V and 0 bases from J, with 14 bases in between. There are 16 residues in the CDR3. The CDR3 sequence is CSARDPAHTLNTEAFF. DNA for the CDR3: TGCAGTGCTAGAGATCCAGCACATACACTGAACACTGAAGCTTTCTTT.

In this sample, this clonotype turned up many times. The CDR3 here is CSAPTVGEQYF. In DNA form, the CDR3 reads TGCAGTGCGCCAACGGTTGGCGAGCAGTACTTC. V usage is TRBV20-1 and J usage is TRBJ2-7; unclear D gene. Trimming removed 6 bases from V and 6 bases from J, with 12 bases in between. Germline CDR1 DFQATT, CDR2 SNEGSKA (reference sequence). This CDR3 has 11 amino acids.

This clonotype was counted at least ten times. The V gene is TRBV5-1, the J gene TRBJ2-5, with D hard to call. CDR1 is SGHRS and CDR2 is YFSETQ in the germline V gene. This CDR3 region has 14 residues. Trimming left V 4 bases short and J 2 bases short, with 12 bases between. CDR3 nucleotide sequence: TGCGCCAGCAGCCCGGACCCAGGACAAGAGACCCAGTACTTC. It yields the protein CASSPDPGQETQYF.

This clonotype was detected ten times or more. The CDR3 sequence is CASSEFGQGGTEAFF. CDR3 sequence (DNA): TGCGCCAGCAGCGAATTCGGACAGGGTGGAACTGAAGCTTTCTTT. This chain connects TRBV5-1 to TRBJ1-1; the match to TRBD1 covers 8 bases. Germline V gene sequence: CDR1 SGHRS, CDR2 YFSETQ. Trimming cost V 4 bases and J 5 bases; bases outside gene matches: 10. The CDR3 runs to 15 residues. Based on the CDR3 plus reference TRBV5-1 and TRBJ1-1, the full variable domain is KAGVTQTPRYLIKTRGQQVTLSCSPISGHRSVSWYQQTPGQGLQFLFEYFSETQRNKGNFPGRFSGRQFSNSRSEMNVSTLELGDSALYLCASSEFGQGGTEAFFGQGTRLTVV.

Notes on this clonotype: At one of its ends the junction is not consistent with the germline gene, which may arise from a read error. This sequence joins TRBV20-1 and TRBJ2-6; perhaps TRBD1 as D (5 bases). CDR3 length: 14 amino acids. CDR1 and CDR2 (germline): DFQATT, SNEGSKA (reference sequence). CDR3 loop: CSARTRAGAKVLTF. The CDR3 region has the DNA TGCAGTGCTAGAACCCGGGCTGGGGCCAAAGTCCTGACTTTC.

This clonotype was observed many times. The chain links TRBV6-6 to TRBJ1-5, with a tentative D call TRBD1 (6 bases). V shed 6 bases and J shed 2 bases, with 11 bases lying between them. Germline CDR1 reads MNHNY; CDR2 reads SVGAGI (reference sequence). The CDR3 is 14 amino acids. CDR3 coding DNA: TGTGCCAGCAGGCCTAGACAGGGCAATCAGCCCCAGCATTTT. This translates into CASRPRQGNQPQHF.